The rows below give T cell receptor beta chains drawn from one sample of a study of blood T cell repertoires in COVID-19. Assay used: immunoSEQ multiplex PCR; TCRdb lists only in-frame clones, some missing. The sample has under 250,000 clones, 65% to 90% seen once; the top ten hold about 9.3%. Sequencing was performed on PBMCs or T cells enriched from blood (not recorded which). The receptors shown here come from a woman in her 50s with acute COVID-19. The conserved cysteine and the conserved F or W are not part of the CDR3 here. Each record gives: J gene, V gene, CDR3 protein.

TRBJ1-2	TRBV6-6	ASSPGTGGLSSYGYT
TRBJ1-5	TRBV19	ASSLGTGVLNQPQH
TRBJ1-1	TRBV9	ASSVAPVKNTEAF
TRBJ1-5	TRBV4-3	ASSQVTGGNQPQH
TRBJ2-7	TRBV6-4	ASSDPGTGGDDFEQY
TRBJ1-2	TRBV13	ASSPRGAKGYGYT
TRBJ2-7	TRBV5-4	ASSSRTGLSYEQY
TRBJ1-6	TRBV5-1	ASSLEQGSSPLH
TRBJ1-1	TRBV7-6	ASSLASWGGRDTEAF
TRBJ1-2	TRBV25-1	ASSHATGFRDGYT
TRBJ1-5	TRBV28	ASRRYREGNQPQH
TRBJ2-3	TRBV5-4	ASSVGQGAWTQY
TRBJ1-1	TRBV2	ASTRTGRNTEAF
TRBJ2-7	TRBV6-5	ASSYSGGSHEQY
TRBJ1-2	TRBV5-8	ASSPRLNYGYT
TRBJ1-1	TRBV6-5	ASSYSGGLNTEAF
TRBJ2-3	TRBV7-3	ASSRGGAETDTQY
TRBJ1-1	TRBV19	ASVREYTEAF
TRBJ1-2	TRBV5-6	ASSPISDYGYT
TRBJ2-7	TRBV7-9	ASSEPAGGYEQY
TRBJ1-2	TRBV30	AWSGTGGRDFSGYT
TRBJ1-1	TRBV30	AWSGTSSTEAF
TRBJ1-4	TRBV12-3/TRBV12-4	ASSAGARGKLF
TRBJ1-1	TRBV23-1	ASSQSEGTEAF
TRBJ1-4	TRBV30	AWSVQVGKLF
TRBJ2-3	TRBV2	ASSVAGLRGY
TRBJ2-5	TRBV19	ASRGDRETQY